This is a list of T cell receptor beta chains from one sample in a study of T cell repertoires in aging, cancer and after chemotherapy. In TCRdb, the multiplex PCR reads were re-called with MiXCR into one record per CDR3 protein. In the table there are approximately 5,600 distinct CDR3 sequences, around 27% of which are singletons. Sequencing input: blood. These receptors originate from a human donor with a solid tumor. Both conserved end residues are part of each CDR3. A D gene is named only where the DNA matches it firmly. Size is stated for part of the rows, as once, few or many counts, or as a class when the clone is expanded.

J gene	clone size	V gene	D gene	CDR3 protein	CDR3 DNA
TRBJ1-4	.	TRBV27	.	CASSLRQEPNEKLFF	TGTGCCAGCAGTTTAAGACAGGAGCCAAATGAAAAACTGTTTTTT
TRBJ2-2	few	TRBV4-1	.	CASRRTEGGRTGELFF	TGCGCCAGCAGAAGGACGGAGGGCGGGCGAACCGGGGAGCTGTTTTTT
TRBJ2-7	few	TRBV11-2	.	CASSLDTAYEQYF	TGTGCCAGCAGCTTAGACACCGCCTACGAGCAGTACTTC
TRBJ2-3	.	TRBV19	.	CASSPTPGLLSQYF	TGTGCCAGTAGCCCGACCCCGGGACTGTTGTCGCAGTATTTT
TRBJ1-5	medium-sized	TRBV29-1	.	CSDEVKRSNQPQHF	TGCAGCGATGAAGTTAAGAGGAGCAATCAGCCCCAGCATTTT
TRBJ2-2	.	TRBV13	.	CASSLGANTGELFF	TGTGCCAGCAGCTTAGGGGCGAACACCGGGGAGCTGTTTTTT
TRBJ1-1	.	TRBV25-1	TRBD1	CASSTGQGLTEAFF	TGTGCCAGCAGTACGGGACAGGGTTTGACTGAAGCTTTCTTT
TRBJ1-1	.	TRBV7-9	.	CASSLTQEAFF	TGTGCCAGCAGCTTAACACAGGAAGCTTTCTTT
TRBJ1-6	medium-sized	TRBV30	.	CAWSVGGRLGSSPLHF	TGTGCCTGGAGTGTGGGGGGCCGCCTAGGTAGTTCACCCCTCCACTTT
TRBJ1-4	.	TRBV7-2	.	CASSLEGIWSTLNEKLFF	TGTGCCAGCAGCTTAGAGGGGATATGGAGCACTCTTAATGAAAAACTGTTTTTT
TRBJ1-5	few	TRBV7-3	.	CASNLQGGPNQPQHF	TGTGCCAGCAATCTGCAGGGAGGTCCCAATCAGCCCCAGCATTTT
TRBJ2-5	few	TRBV30	TRBD1	CAWGEGTEETQYF	TGTGCCTGGGGTGAGGGGACAGAAGAGACCCAGTACTTC
TRBJ2-5	few	TRBV19	.	CASSLDLEKTQYF	TGTGCCAGTAGTCTCGACTTGGAAAAGACCCAGTACTTC
TRBJ2-2	few	TRBV5-1	.	CASSDPGRSNTGELFF	TGCGCCAGCAGCGATCCGGGACGGTCGAACACCGGGGAGCTGTTTTTT
TRBJ2-7	.	TRBV7-8	.	CASSPEVAYEQYF	TGTGCCAGCAGCCCCGAGGTTGCCTACGAGCAGTACTTC
TRBJ2-6	few	TRBV11-1	.	CASSPVVSGANVLTF	TGTGCCAGCAGCCCTGTCGTCTCTGGGGCCAACGTCCTGACTTTC
TRBJ2-7	.	TRBV6-1	TRBD2	CASSLRLGEGGYEQYF	TGTGCCAGCAGTCTTCGCTTGGGGGAGGGAGGGTACGAGCAGTACTTC
TRBJ1-1	medium-sized	TRBV30	.	CAWSTYRTNTEAFF	TGTGCCTGGAGTACCTACAGGACGAACACTGAAGCTTTCTTT
TRBJ2-6	few	TRBV6-4	.	CASSDSSTSGANVLTF	TGTGCCAGCAGTGACTCTTCGACTTCTGGGGCCAACGTCCTGACTTTC
TRBJ2-7	once	TRBV19	.	CASSPLTGRYEQYF	TGTGCCAGCAGCCCATTGACAGGTAGATACGAGCAGTACTTC
TRBJ1-5	few	TRBV6-5	.	CASRLTHYSNQPQHF	TGTGCCAGCAGACTTACCCACTATAGCAATCAGCCCCAGCATTTT
TRBJ2-7	.	TRBV5-1	TRBD1	CASTRDSTYEQYF	TGCGCCAGCACCCGGGACAGTACCTACGAGCAGTACTTC
TRBJ1-5	.	TRBV7-9	.	CASSLANQPQHF	TGTGCCAGCAGCTTAGCCAATCAGCCCCAGCATTTT
TRBJ2-3	few	TRBV27	.	CASSHGIVDTQYF	TGTGCCAGCAGCCATGGAATCGTGGATACGCAGTATTTT
TRBJ2-7	.	TRBV19	TRBD2	CASSRLAGGPYEQYF	TGTGCCAGTAGTAGACTAGCGGGAGGGCCCTACGAGCAGTACTTC
TRBJ2-2	.	TRBV24-1	.	CATSDSRGVWTGELFF	TGTGCCACCAGTGATTCCAGGGGGGTATGGACCGGGGAGCTGTTTTTT
TRBJ1-6	.	TRBV5-1	.	CASSLEGNSYNSPLHF	TGCGCCAGCAGCTTGGAAGGAAACTCCTATAATTCACCCCTCCACTTT
TRBJ2-7	medium-sized	TRBV6-5	.	CASSLARVAYEQYF	TGTGCCAGCAGCTTAGCCAGGGTGGCCTACGAGCAGTACTTC
TRBJ1-2	few	TRBV30	.	CAFFTIDRLGGYTF	TGTGCCTTTTTCACCATTGACAGGCTAGGGGGCTACACCTTC
TRBJ1-4	medium-sized	TRBV27	TRBD1	CASTGQGVF	TGTGCCAGTACGGGACAGGGTGTTTTT
TRBJ2-6	medium-sized	TRBV30	.	CAWSGDPSGANVLTF	TGTGCCTGGAGTGGGGACCCCTCTGGGGCCAACGTCCTGACTTTC
TRBJ2-7	.	TRBV4-1	.	CSSSLEHLFSYEQYF	TGCTCCAGCAGCCTCGAACACCTATTCTCCTACGAGCAGTACTTC